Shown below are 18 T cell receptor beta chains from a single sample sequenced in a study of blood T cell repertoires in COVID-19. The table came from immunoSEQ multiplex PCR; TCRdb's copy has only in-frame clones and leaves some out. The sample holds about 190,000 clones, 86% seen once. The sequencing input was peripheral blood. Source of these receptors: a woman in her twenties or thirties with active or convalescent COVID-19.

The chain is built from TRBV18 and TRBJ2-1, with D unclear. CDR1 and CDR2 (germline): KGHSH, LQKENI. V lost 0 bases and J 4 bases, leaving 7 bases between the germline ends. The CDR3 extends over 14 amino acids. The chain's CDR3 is CASSPPSKYNEQFF. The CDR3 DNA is TGTGCCAGCTCACCACCGAGTAAATACAATGAGCAGTTCTTC. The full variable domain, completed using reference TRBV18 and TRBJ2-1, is NAGVMQNPRHLVRRRGQEARLRCSPMKGHSHVYWYRQLPEEGLKFMVYLQKENIIDESGMPKERFSAEFPKEGPSILRIQQVVRGDSAAYFCASSPPSKYNEQFFGPGTRLTVL.

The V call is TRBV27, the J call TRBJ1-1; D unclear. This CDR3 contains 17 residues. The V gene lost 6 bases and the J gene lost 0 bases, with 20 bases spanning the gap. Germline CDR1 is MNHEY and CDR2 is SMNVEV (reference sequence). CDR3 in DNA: TGTGCCAGCAGAGACCAGGCGGGCCCCTCCGTGAACACTGAAGCTTTCTTT. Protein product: CASRDQAGPSVNTEAFF.

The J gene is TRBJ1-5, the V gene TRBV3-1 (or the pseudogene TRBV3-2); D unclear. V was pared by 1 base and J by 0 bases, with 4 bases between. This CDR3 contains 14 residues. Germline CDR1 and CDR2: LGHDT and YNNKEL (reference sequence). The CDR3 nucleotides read TGTGCCAGCAGCCAAGCGTATAGCAATCAGCCCCAGCATTTT. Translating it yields CASSQAYSNQPQHF.

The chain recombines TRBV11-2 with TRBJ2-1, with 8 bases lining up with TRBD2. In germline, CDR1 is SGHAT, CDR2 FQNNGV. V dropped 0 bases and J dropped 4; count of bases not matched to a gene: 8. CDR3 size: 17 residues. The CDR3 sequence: CASSLDPAGGSYNEQFF. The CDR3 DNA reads TGTGCCAGCAGCTTAGATCCGGCGGGAGGTTCGTACAATGAGCAGTTCTTC.

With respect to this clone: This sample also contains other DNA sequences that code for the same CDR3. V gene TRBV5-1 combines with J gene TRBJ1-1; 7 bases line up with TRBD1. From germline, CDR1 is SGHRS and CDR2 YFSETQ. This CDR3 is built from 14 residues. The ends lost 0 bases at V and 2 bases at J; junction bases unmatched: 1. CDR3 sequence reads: CASSLGDRNTEAFF. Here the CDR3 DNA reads TGCGCCAGCAGCTTGGGGGACAGAAACACTGAAGCTTTCTTT.

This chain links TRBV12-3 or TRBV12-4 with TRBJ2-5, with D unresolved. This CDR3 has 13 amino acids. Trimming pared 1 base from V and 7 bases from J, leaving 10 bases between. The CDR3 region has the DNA TGTGCCAGCAGTTTAGGCAGGCTTGGGACCCAGTACTTC. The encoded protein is CASSLGRLGTQYF.

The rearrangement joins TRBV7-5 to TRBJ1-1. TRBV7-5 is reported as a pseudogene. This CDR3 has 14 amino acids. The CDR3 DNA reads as TGTGCCAGAATACGGGGTAATGGGAACACTGAAGCTTTCTTT. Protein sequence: CARIRGNGNTEAFF.

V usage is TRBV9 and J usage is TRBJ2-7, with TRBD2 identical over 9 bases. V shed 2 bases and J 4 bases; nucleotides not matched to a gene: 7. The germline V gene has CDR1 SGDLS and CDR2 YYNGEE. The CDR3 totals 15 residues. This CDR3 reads CASSVGGGELYEQYF. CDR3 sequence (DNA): TGTGCCAGCAGCGTTGGCGGGGGGGAGTTATACGAGCAGTACTTC.

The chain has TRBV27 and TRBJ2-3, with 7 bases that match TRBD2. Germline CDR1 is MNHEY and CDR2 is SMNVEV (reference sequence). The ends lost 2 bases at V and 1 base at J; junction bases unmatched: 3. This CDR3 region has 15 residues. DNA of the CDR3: TGTGCCAGCAGTTTAATAACTAGCGGCACAGATACGCAGTATTTT. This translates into CASSLITSGTDTQYF.

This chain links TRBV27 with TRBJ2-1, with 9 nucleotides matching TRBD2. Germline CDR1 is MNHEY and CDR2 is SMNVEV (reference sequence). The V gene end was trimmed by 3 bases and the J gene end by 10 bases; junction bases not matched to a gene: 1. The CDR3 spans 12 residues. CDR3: CASSFTSGEQFF. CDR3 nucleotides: TGTGCCAGCAGTTTTACTAGCGGGGAGCAGTTCTTC.

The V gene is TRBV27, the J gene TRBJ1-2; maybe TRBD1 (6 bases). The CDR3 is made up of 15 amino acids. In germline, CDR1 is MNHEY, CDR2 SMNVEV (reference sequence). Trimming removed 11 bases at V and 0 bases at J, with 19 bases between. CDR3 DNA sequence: TGTGCCGGACTGGTCGGGACAAAAGCTAACTATGGCTACACCTTC. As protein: CAGLVGTKANYGYTF.

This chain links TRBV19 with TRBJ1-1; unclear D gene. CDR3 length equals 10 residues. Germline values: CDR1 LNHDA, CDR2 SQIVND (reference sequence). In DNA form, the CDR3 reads TGTGGATCGGGAGGGACTGAAGCTTTCTTT. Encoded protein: CGSGGTEAFF. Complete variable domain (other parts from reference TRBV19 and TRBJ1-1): DGGITQSPKYLFRKEGQNVTLSCEQNLNHDAMYWYRQDPGQGLRLIYYSQIVNDFQKGDIAEGYSVSREKKESFPLTVTSAQKNPTAFYLCGSGGTEAFFGQGTRLTVV.

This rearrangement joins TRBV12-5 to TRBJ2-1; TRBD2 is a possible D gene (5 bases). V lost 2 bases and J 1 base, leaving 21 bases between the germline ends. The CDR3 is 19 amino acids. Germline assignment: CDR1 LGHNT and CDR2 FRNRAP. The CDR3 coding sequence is TGTGCTAGTGGTTTGCCACCCCCGCCTAGCCGACATTCCTACAATGAGCAGTTCTTC. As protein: CASGLPPPPSRHSYNEQFF.

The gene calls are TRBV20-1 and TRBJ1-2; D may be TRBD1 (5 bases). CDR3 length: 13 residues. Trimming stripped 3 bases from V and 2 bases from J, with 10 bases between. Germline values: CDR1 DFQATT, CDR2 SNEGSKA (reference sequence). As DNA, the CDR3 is TGCAGTGCTAGTTTCAGGGCGAACTATGGCTACACCTTC. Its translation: CSASFRANYGYTF.

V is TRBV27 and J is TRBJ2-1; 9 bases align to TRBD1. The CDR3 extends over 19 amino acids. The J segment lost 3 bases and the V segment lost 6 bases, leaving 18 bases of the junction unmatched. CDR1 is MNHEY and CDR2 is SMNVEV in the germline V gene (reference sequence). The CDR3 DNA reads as TGTGCCAGCAGCCCCGGGACAGGGAGTGTTAGTCCAAGCTACAATGAGCAGTTCTTC. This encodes CASSPGTGSVSPSYNEQFF.

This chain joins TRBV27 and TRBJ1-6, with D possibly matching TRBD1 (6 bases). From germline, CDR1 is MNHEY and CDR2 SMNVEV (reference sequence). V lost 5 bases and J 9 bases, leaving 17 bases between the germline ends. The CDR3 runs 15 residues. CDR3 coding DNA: TGTGCCAGCAGTCCGTTAACAGGGATAGGTTCACCCCTCCACTTT. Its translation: CASSPLTGIGSPLHF.

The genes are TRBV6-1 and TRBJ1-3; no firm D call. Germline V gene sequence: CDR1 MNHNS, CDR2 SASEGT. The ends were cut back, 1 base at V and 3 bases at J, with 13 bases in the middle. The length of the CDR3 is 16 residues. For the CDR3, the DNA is TGTGCCAGCAGTGAAGTAGCTGGTACGGGTGGAAACACCATATATTTT. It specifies CASSEVAGTGGNTIYF.

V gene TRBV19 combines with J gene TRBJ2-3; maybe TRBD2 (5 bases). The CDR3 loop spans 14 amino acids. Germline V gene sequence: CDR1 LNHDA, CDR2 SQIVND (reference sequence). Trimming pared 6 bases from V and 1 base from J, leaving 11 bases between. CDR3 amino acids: CASRSLEGTDTQYF. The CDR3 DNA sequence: TGTGCCAGTAGGTCACTAGAGGGCACAGATACGCAGTATTTT.